A single TCR beta chain is shown here with its context. What it binds is unknown. This table comes from immunoSEQ multiplex PCR, and its TCRdb copy is limited to in-frame clones, with some not included. The sample yields tens of thousands of clones, roughly 93% seen once. The sample originates from a study of graft-versus-host responses after intestinal transplantation. V shed 2 bases and J shed 0 bases, with 10 bases lying between them. Germline loops: CDR1 SGHTA, CDR2 FQGTGA. The CDR3 covers 15 residues. Sample: unstimulated CD4+ T cells sorted from spleen or lymph node cells, taken before transplant. This clonotype originated in a human donor who was the organ donor for an intestinal transplant. V and J are TRBV7-3 and TRBJ1-2; possible D gene TRBD1, 5 bases. The CDR3 protein is CASSLDSRSNYGYTF. The CDR3 DNA reads as TGTGCCAGCAGCTTAGACAGTCGATCTAACTATGGCTACACCTTC. Using reference TRBV7-3 and TRBJ1-2 for the parts outside the CDR3, the full variable domain is GAGVSQTPSNKVTEKGKYVELRCDPISGHTALYWYRQSLGQGPEFLIYFQGTGAADDSGLPNDRFFAVRPEGSVSTLKIQRTERGDSAVYLCASSLDSRSNYGYTFGSGTRLTVV.